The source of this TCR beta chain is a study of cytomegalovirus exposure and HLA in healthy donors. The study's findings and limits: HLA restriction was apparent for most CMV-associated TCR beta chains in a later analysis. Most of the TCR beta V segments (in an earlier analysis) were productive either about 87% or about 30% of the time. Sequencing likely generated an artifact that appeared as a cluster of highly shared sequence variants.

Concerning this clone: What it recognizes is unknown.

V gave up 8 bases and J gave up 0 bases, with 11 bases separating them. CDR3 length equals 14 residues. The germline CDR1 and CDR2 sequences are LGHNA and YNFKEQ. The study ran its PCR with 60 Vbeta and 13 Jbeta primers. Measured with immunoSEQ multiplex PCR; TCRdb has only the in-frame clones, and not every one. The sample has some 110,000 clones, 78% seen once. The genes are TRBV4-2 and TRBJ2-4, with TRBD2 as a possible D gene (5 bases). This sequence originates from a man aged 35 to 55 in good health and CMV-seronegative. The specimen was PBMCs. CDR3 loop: CASSEGLAKNIQYF. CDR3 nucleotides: TGTGCCAGCTCCGAGGGTTTAGCCAAAAACATTCAGTACTTC.